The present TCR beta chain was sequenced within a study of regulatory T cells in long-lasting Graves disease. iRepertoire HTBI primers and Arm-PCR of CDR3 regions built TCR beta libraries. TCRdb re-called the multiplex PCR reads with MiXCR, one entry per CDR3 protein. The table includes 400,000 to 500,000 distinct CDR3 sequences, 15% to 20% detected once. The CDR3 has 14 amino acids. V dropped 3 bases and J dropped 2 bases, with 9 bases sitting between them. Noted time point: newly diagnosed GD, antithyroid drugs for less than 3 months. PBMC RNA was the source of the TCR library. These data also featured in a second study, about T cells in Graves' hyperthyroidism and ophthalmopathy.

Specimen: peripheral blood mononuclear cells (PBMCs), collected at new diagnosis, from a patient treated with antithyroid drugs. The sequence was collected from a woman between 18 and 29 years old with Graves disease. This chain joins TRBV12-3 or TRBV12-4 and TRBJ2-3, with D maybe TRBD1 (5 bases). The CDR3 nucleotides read TGTGCCAGCAGTTTTGACAGCGACACAGATACGCAGTATTTT. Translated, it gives CASSFDSDTDTQYF.